This TCR beta chain was sequenced for a study of blood T cell repertoires in COVID-19 (dated by TCRdb to 2018 to 2021). Notes on the research overall: The collaborator samples originated in the United States, Italy and Spain and spanned the acute and convalescent phases of COVID-19. HLA class I and class II types, where available, came from metadata supplied by the sample provider rather than from assay-based typing. A freely available public database, intended as a resource for researchers studying the immune response to SARS-CoV-2, is where the repertoires were released. Samples came from the ongoing ImmuneRACE study (first 160 participants) plus 1,254 subjects from 6 global collaborators. Deeply sampled blood TCRbeta repertoires from subjects exposed to, actively infected with, or recovered from COVID-19 were included in the dataset. The sample metadata nearly always contained a de-identified subject ID, COVID-19 status, age in years and sex. The material from the prospective study consisted of cDNA or gDNA derived from T cells, B-cell-depleted T cells, or PBMCs.

Study-level results and caveats: The amount of clinical and demographic metadata varied by source and participant and was provided uncurated.

One collaborating source in Seattle enrolled patients during active infection and followed them longitudinally through the course of disease. Whole blood was collected in K2EDTA tubes by collaborating institutions according to the institutions' own protocols. For TCRbeta analysis, collaborators shipped samples in one of three forms: frozen whole blood, isolated PBMCs, or DNA extracted from either of those sample types. In regard to this clone: The antigen it binds to is not known. Mismatch with germline at one junction end may stem from a read error.

The immunoSEQ Assay, a bias-controlled multiplex PCR, was used to amplify TCRbeta CDR3 regions from genomic DNA. As for how the authors treated the data: The number of nucleated cells in each sample was estimated from the amplification of reference gene primers within the assay. To quantify the absolute abundance of each unique TCRbeta CDR3 rearrangement, sequence reads were collapsed and filtered. For each sample, productive Simpson clonality was calculated by taking the square root of Simpson's diversity index across productive rearrangements. TCRdb carries this immuneACCESS record with in-frame sequences only. Its versions omit some clonotypes, under half of them owing to an unresolved V gene in the studies checked, with the rest unexplained. That table is the source of V, J and clone size, and D and trimming were worked out from the DNA. The sample contains tens of thousands of clones, about three quarters of them found a single time. Approximately 20% of the sample is held by the ten biggest clonotypes.

Source material: peripheral blood. The TCR was taken from a man aged 25-45 years with COVID-19, enrolled during active disease.

In nucleotides, the sequence is TGTGCCAGCAGTCCGACAGGGGGGCTGTTTTTT. Its amino acids are CASSPTGGLFF. Recombination linked TRBV6-5 to TRBJ2-2; 9 of the junction bases match TRBD1. As encoded in the germline V gene, CDR1 is MNHEY while CDR2 is SVGAGI. The CDR3, cysteine through phenylalanine, is 11 amino acids long. The sequence is cut down to CDR3 DNA, 33 bases in frame from base 1.